This TCR beta chain emerged from a study of breast tumors, draining lymph nodes, adjacent tissues. TCRdb re-called the multiplex PCR reads through MiXCR, storing one row per CDR3 protein. The table includes tens of thousands of distinct CDR3 sequences, about 21% detected once. Trimming shortened V by 5 bases and J by 0 bases, and 11 bases separated the two germline ends. The CDR3 totals 15 residues. CDR1 is SEHNR and CDR2 is FQNEAQ in the germline V gene (reference sequence). Study-level points and caveats: Data only fit, rather than demonstrated, lymph node origin of most tumor T cells. Luminal-like breast cancer showed significantly higher tumor–nontumor repertoire similarity than basal-like.

This clonotype was picked up one time. Its target is unknown. The clonotype originates from a female donor with breast cancer. Some clones in this sample may be carry-over from other donors' samples. The chain combines TRBV7-9 with TRBJ1-5, with D possibly TRBD1 on 6 matching bases. Sequences were obtained from breast tumor tissue. CDR3 sequence reads: CASSRTGTSNQPQHF. DNA for the CDR3: TGTGCCAGCAGCCGCACAGGGACTAGCAATCAGCCCCAGCATTTT. Based on the CDR3 plus reference TRBV7-9 and TRBJ1-5, the full variable domain is DTGVSQNPRHKITKRGQNVTFRCDPISEHNRLYWYRQTLGQGPEFLTYFQNEAQLEKSRLLSDRFSAERPKGSFSTLEIQRTEQGDSAMYLCASSRTGTSNQPQHFGDGTRLSIL.